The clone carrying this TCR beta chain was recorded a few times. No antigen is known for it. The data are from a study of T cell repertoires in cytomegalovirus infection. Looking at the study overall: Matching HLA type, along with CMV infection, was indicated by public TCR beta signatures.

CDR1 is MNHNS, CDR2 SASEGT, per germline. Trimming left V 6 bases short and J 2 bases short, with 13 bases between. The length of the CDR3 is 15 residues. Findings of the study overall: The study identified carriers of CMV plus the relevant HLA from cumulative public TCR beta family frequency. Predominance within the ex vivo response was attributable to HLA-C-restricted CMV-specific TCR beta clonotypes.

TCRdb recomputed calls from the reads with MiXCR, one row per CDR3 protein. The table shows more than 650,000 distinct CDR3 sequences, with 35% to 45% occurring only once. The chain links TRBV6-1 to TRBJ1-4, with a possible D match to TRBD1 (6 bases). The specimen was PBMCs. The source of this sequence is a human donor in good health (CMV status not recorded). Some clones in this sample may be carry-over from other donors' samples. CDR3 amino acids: CASRSGTSTNEKLFF. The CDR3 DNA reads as TGTGCCAGCAGGTCTGGGACAAGCACTAATGAAAAACTGTTTTTT.